These T cell receptor beta chains were read from a single sample in a study of shared clonotypes between healthy human individuals. The method was immunoSEQ multiplex PCR; TCRdb's version includes in-frame clones alone and lacks a portion of them. Among 1 million to 1.2 million clones, roughly 80% were seen once, and the ten largest hold 0.7% to 0.95%. The sequenced sample was memory CD4+ T cells from PBMCs. Receptor source: a man aged 18 to 30 in good health. Some clones in this sample may be carry-over from other donors' samples. CDR3s include the opening cysteine and the closing phenylalanine or tryptophan. A D gene is named only where the DNA matches it firmly. Size is stated for part of the rows, as once, few or many counts, or as a class when the clone is expanded.

TGTGCCAGCAGTTTAACGCTCTCCCGGGCGGGAACCGGGGAGCTGTTTTTT | CASSLTLSRAGTGELFF | TRBV28 | 17 | TRBJ2-2 | NA | NA
TGTGCCAGCAGTGAAGAGCCAGCGCGAATCGCCAAAAACATTCAGTACTTC | CASSEEPARIAKNIQYF | TRBV6-1 | 17 | TRBJ2-4 | NA | NA
TGCGCCAGCAGCCACAACGACAGAGGCGGGGAGCTGTTTTTT | CASSHNDRGGELFF | TRBV4-1 | 14 | TRBJ2-2 | NA | few
TGTGCCAGCAGCGGGACTAGCGGGATCCAAGAGACCCAGTACTTC | CASSGTSGIQETQYF | TRBV9 | 15 | TRBJ2-5 | TRBD2 | NA
TGTGCCAGCAGTGGGGGGGTTGGCAGTTCGAACACCGGGGAGCTGTTTTTT | CASSGGVGSSNTGELFF | TRBV28 | 17 | TRBJ2-2 | TRBD2 | NA
TGTGCCAGTAGCCTTCTCTGGGATAGCAATCAGCCCCAGCATTTT | CASSLLWDSNQPQHF | TRBV19 | 15 | TRBJ1-5 | NA | few
TGCGCCAGCAGCTTAACGACGCAAGAGACCCAGTACTTC | CASSLTTQETQYF | TRBV5-1 | 13 | TRBJ2-5 | NA | NA
TGTGCCAGCAGATTCCCGTTTACAGGGGCCGCAATGAACACTGAAGCTTTCTTT | CASRFPFTGAAMNTEAFF | TRBV28 | 18 | TRBJ1-1 | TRBD1 | NA
TGTGCCAGTAGTTGGGCAGGGCACACTGAAGCTTTCTTT | CASSWAGHTEAFF | TRBV19 | 13 | TRBJ1-1 | NA | few
TGCAGCGTTGAAGCCTTAGGAGATACGCAGTATTTT | CSVEALGDTQYF | TRBV29-1 | 12 | TRBJ2-3 | NA | few
TGTGCCAGCAGCCCCGTGGGCAGGGAGGGCTACACCTTC | CASSPVGREGYTF | TRBV6-5 | 13 | TRBJ1-2 | NA | NA
TGTGCCAGCAGCTTAGGAGGCCCGAACACTGAAGCTTTCTTT | CASSLGGPNTEAFF | TRBV5-4 | 14 | TRBJ1-1 | NA | once
TGTGCCAGCAGCTTAGGGGGGGCTTTCCAAGAGACCCAGTACTTC | CASSLGGAFQETQYF | TRBV11-2 | 15 | TRBJ2-5 | NA | once
TGTGCCAGCAGCTTAGATGGGCTCACTGAAGCTTTCTTT | CASSLDGLTEAFF | TRBV7-9 | 13 | TRBJ1-1 | NA | NA
TGTGCCAGCAGCAAGGGGCCGAGCAGTTGGGACACTGAAGCTTTCTTT | CASSKGPSSWDTEAFF | TRBV9 | 16 | TRBJ1-1 | NA | NA
TGTGCCAGCAGCGCCAGGACTAGCGGGAGCTCCTACAATGAGCAGTTCTTC | CASSARTSGSSYNEQFF | TRBV12-1 | 17 | TRBJ2-1 | NA | NA
TGCGCCAGCAGCTTGCAGACAGGTGGGGGGGCTGAAGCTTTCTTT | CASSLQTGGGAEAFF | TRBV5-1 | 15 | TRBJ1-1 | NA | NA
TGCGCCAGCAGCTTGGGCGGGGGCACAGATACGCAGTATTTT | CASSLGGGTDTQYF | TRBV5-1 | 14 | TRBJ2-3 | NA | NA
TGTGCCAGTAGTTCCACAGGGGTCACTGAAGCTTTCTTT | CASSSTGVTEAFF | TRBV19 | 13 | TRBJ1-1 | TRBD1 | few
TGTGCCAGCAGTGGGGGTGTTGGTTTTGGCGAGACCCAGTACTTC | CASSGGVGFGETQYF | TRBV2 | 15 | TRBJ2-5 | NA | NA
TGTGCCAGCAGGTTGAACAGGGAAGTAGGCGAAAAACTGTTTTTT | CASRLNREVGEKLFF | TRBV2 | 15 | TRBJ1-4 | NA | many
TGTGCCAGCAGCCGAGGAGGGAGCTACGAGCAGTACTTC | CASSRGGSYEQYF | TRBV5-4 | 13 | TRBJ2-7 | NA | many
TGTGCCAGCTCACCGCTGGGGGATAGCACAGATACGCAGTATTTT | CASSPLGDSTDTQYF | TRBV18 | 15 | TRBJ2-3 | NA | NA